A single sample is the source of the 20 T cell receptor beta chains below, sequenced in a study of spatial heterogeneity in lung cancer. These receptors lack a known antigen. Stated time point: sample taken at primary tumor resection. TCRdb independently ran MiXCR on the 5' RACE reads; one entry per CDR3 protein. The table shows almost 3,000 distinct CDR3 sequences, with roughly an eighth occurring only once. Study-wide results and limits: Counts of expanded alpha and beta TCRs within tumors tracked the tumor nonsynonymous mutation count.

The sample in question was lung tumor tissue, obtained at surgery. The receptors shown here come from a male donor with early-stage non-small cell lung cancer.

By sample fraction, this clonotype is medium-sized (0.01 to 0.1%). The J gene is TRBJ2-7, the V gene TRBV5-4; 8 bases fit TRBD2. The CDR3 contains 16 residues. Germline lookup yields CDR1 SGHNT and CDR2 YYREEE (reference sequence). The trim removed 0 bases at V and 3 bases at J, leaving 8 bases unmatched. In nucleotides, the CDR3 is TGTGCCAGCAGCTTGGCGGCTAGCGGGCTTAACTACGAGCAGTACTTC. Its translation: CASSLAASGLNYEQYF.

This clonotype is termed medium-sized. The J gene is TRBJ2-2, the V gene TRBV7-9, with TRBD1 identical over 8 bases. Germline loops: CDR1 SEHNR, CDR2 FQNEAQ (reference sequence). CDR3 length: 16 amino acids. The J segment lost 0 bases and the V segment lost 5 bases, leaving 5 bases of the junction unmatched. The CDR3 sequence: CASSHRQGSNTGELFF. The DNA for the CDR3 is TGTGCCAGCAGCCACCGACAGGGGTCGAACACCGGGGAGCTGTTTTTT.

The rearrangement links TRBV20-1 to TRBJ2-3, with TRBD1 matching over 9 bases. CDR3 length equals 14 residues. The germline CDR1 and CDR2 sequences are DFQATT and SNEGSKA (reference sequence). V was clipped by 7 bases and J by 4 bases; unmatched bases: 9. The CDR3 region has the DNA TGCAGTGTGCCGAAGGGGACAGGGTCAGATACGCAGTATTTT. This gives the protein CSVPKGTGSDTQYF.

CDR3 bases: TGTGCCAGCTCACGGGCACCTCCGGGGACGAACACCGGGGAGCTGTTTTTT. This sequence encodes CASSRAPPGTNTGELFF. The chain uses TRBV18 and TRBJ2-2; a weak D match, TRBD2 (5 bases). The V gene's germline CDR1 is KGHSH and CDR2 LQKENI. CDR3 length: 17 residues. V lost 4 bases, J lost 0 bases, and 15 bases lay in between.

This chain uses TRBV7-2 with TRBJ2-6; D gene ambiguous. This CDR3 contains 11 residues. CDR1 is SGHTA, CDR2 FQGNSA, per germline. The V end was cut by 4 bases, the J end by 12 bases, with 7 bases between. The CDR3 nucleotides are TGTGCCAGCAGCTCCTCCATCGTCCTGACTTTC. It translates to CASSSSIVLTF.

V gene TRBV12-3 or TRBV12-4 combines with J gene TRBJ1-1; D remains unclear. The germline V and J ends were trimmed by 1 base and 4 bases, with 4 bases remaining between them. The CDR3 length is 12 residues. The CDR3 region has the DNA TGTGCCAGCAGTTTAGACTTCACTGAAGCTTTCTTT. It yields the protein CASSLDFTEAFF.

By share of the sample, this clonotype is medium-sized. The chain uses TRBV6-2 or TRBV6-3 and TRBJ2-7; 9 bases line up with TRBD2. The CDR3 has 14 amino acids. CDR1 MNHEY and CDR2 SVGEGT come from the germline V gene. Trimming at V came to 6 bases and at J to 2 bases, leaving 5 bases not matched to a gene. CDR3 sequence reads: CASSLAGFPYEQYF. In DNA form, the CDR3 reads TGTGCCAGCAGCCTAGCGGGATTCCCCTACGAGCAGTACTTC.

As to this clonotype: A much larger clone differs by one base, so this may be a read error. V gene TRBV5-8 combines with J gene TRBJ2-5, with D hard to call. Germline V gives CDR1 SGHTS, CDR2 YDEGEE. This CDR3 is built from 12 residues. The CDR3 DNA is TGTACCAGCAGCTTAAGCTGGGAGACCCAGTACTTC. Translated, it gives CTSSLSWETQYF. Based on the CDR3 plus reference TRBV5-8 and TRBJ2-5, the full variable domain is EAGVTQSPTHLIKTRGQQATLRCSPISGHTSVYWYQQALGLGLQFLLWYDEGEERNRGNFPPRFSGRQFPNYSSELNVNALELEDSALYLCTSSLSWETQYFGPGTRLLVL.

This clonotype counts as medium-sized. V and J are TRBV19 and TRBJ2-1, with a tentative D call TRBD2 (6 bases). The CDR3 is 16 residues long. V lost 5 bases, J lost 7 bases, and 21 bases lay in between. CDR1 LNHDA and CDR2 SQIVND come from the germline V gene (reference sequence). The CDR3, as DNA: TGTGCCAGTAGTGTACTTAGCGCGGGGAGGAGGAATGAGCAGTTCTTC. As protein: CASSVLSAGRRNEQFF.

This clonotype was seen only a few times. This chain connects TRBV19 to TRBJ1-6; D may be TRBD1 (5 bases). Germline CDR1 reads LNHDA; CDR2 reads SQIVND (reference sequence). The V and J ends lost 3 bases and 7 bases respectively, with 10 bases between them. The CDR3 length is 14 residues. The CDR3: CASSIRDANSPLHF. The CDR3 DNA follows: TGTGCCAGTAGTATTCGGGACGCGAATTCACCCCTCCACTTT.

The sample holds many counts of this clonotype. The CDR3 spells CSASGAGKTQYF. The DNA of the CDR3 is TGCAGTGCTTCAGGGGCCGGGAAGACCCAGTACTTC. J is TRBJ2-5 and V is TRBV20-1; D is possibly TRBD1 (6 bases). Germline V gene sequence: CDR1 DFQATT, CDR2 SNEGSKA (reference sequence). The CDR3 spans 12 residues. V dropped 5 bases and J dropped 6 bases, with 13 bases sitting between them.

This clonotype is deemed medium-sized. The CDR3 reads CAWSPGAHYGYTF. The CDR3 coding sequence is TGTGCCTGGAGTCCAGGGGCGCACTATGGCTACACCTTC. The rearrangement uses TRBV30 and TRBJ1-2; possibly TRBD1 for D (6 bases). CDR3 size: 13 residues. The germline V and J ends were trimmed by 2 bases and 3 bases, with 10 bases remaining between them. In germline, CDR1 is GTSNPN, CDR2 SVGIG (reference sequence).

Judged by abundance, this clonotype is medium-sized. The genes are TRBV20-1 and TRBJ2-3; D perhaps matches TRBD2 (6 bases). This CDR3 has 15 amino acids. Germline V gene sequence: CDR1 DFQATT, CDR2 SNEGSKA (reference sequence). Trimming left V 2 bases short and J 5 bases short, with 17 bases between. The CDR3 DNA sequence: TGCAGTGCTAGAACGTATTCTGGGGGAGGAGATACGCAGTATTTT. Encoded protein: CSARTYSGGGDTQYF.

The sample holds many counts of this clonotype. This rearrangement joins TRBV30 to TRBJ2-2; a weak D match, TRBD2 (6 bases). The CDR3 length is 14 residues. Germline-derived CDR1 and CDR2 are GTSNPN and SVGIG (reference sequence). The V and J ends lost 2 bases and 5 bases respectively, with 12 bases between them. CDR3 nucleotides: TGTGCCTGGAGTCGGGGGAGACGAACCGGGGAGCTGTTTTTT. It yields the protein CAWSRGRRTGELFF.

By share, this clonotype counts as medium-sized. V usage is TRBV5-1 and J usage is TRBJ1-2, with 8 bases lining up with TRBD1. Germline values: CDR1 SGHRS, CDR2 YFSETQ. This CDR3 region has 14 residues. The V and J ends lost 3 bases and 3 bases, in that order; junction bases with no gene match: 4. The CDR3 loop reads CASSSLQGDYGYTF. The CDR3 DNA follows: TGCGCCAGCAGCTCCCTACAGGGGGACTATGGCTACACCTTC.

Of note for this clonotype: A much larger clone differs by one base, so this may be a read error. The V and J genes are TRBV20-1 and TRBJ2-1; possibly TRBD1 for D (6 bases). The V gene's germline CDR1 is DFQATT and CDR2 SNEGSKA (reference sequence). Trimming removed 5 bases from V and 5 bases from J, with 25 bases in between. This CDR3 is 17 amino acids long. The CDR3 bases are TGCAGTGCTTTACTAGTGGGGGCCGTCATCGACCACAATGAGCAGTTCTTC. This gives the protein CSALLVGAVIDHNEQFF.

This clonotype is labeled medium-sized. This chain joins TRBV5-6 and TRBJ2-7, with a tentative D call TRBD1 (6 bases). Trimming took off 0 bases at V and 0 bases at J, with 19 bases between the two ends. Germline CDR1 SGHDT, CDR2 YYEEEE. The CDR3 has 18 residues. This CDR3 reads CASSLGPPQGSSSYEQYF. CDR3 sequence (DNA): TGTGCCAGCAGCTTGGGCCCCCCGCAGGGGTCGAGCTCCTACGAGCAGTACTTC.

The V call is TRBV20-1, the J call TRBJ1-2, with TRBD1 matching over 7 bases. Losses at the gene ends were 4 bases for V and 5 bases for J; bases not matched to a gene: 10. The germline gives CDR1 DFQATT, CDR2 SNEGSKA (reference sequence). The CDR3 is 14 amino acids. The CDR3 DNA sequence: TGCAGTGCTATGCCCTCCGGCAGGGGGTATGGCTACACCTTC. Its protein is CSAMPSGRGYGYTF.

A remark on this clonotype: This could be a read error, since a much larger clone is one nucleotide away. The chain is built from TRBV28 and TRBJ2-7, with 8 bases that match TRBD1. This CDR3 is 16 amino acids long. Germline assignment: CDR1 MDHEN and CDR2 SYDVKM. The ends lost 2 bases at V and 6 bases at J; junction bases unmatched: 12. The CDR3 DNA reads as TGTGCCAGCAGTTTAGCCGGGACAGGCTTTACCTGCGAGCAGTACTTC. This gives the protein CASSLAGTGFTCEQYF.

This clonotype is classed as large. The rearrangement uses TRBV27 and TRBJ1-4; TRBD1 matches 9 bases. This CDR3 has 13 residues. In germline, CDR1 is MNHEY, CDR2 SMNVEV (reference sequence). With 8 bases clipped from V and 8 bases from J, the junction kept 6 bases outside the gene matches. The CDR3 loop is CASAGQGLEKLFF. The CDR3, as DNA: TGTGCCAGCGCGGGACAGGGTTTGGAAAAACTGTTTTTT.